This T cell receptor (beta chain) appears in the sequencing data of a study of cytomegalovirus exposure and HLA in healthy donors. The primer mix had 60 Vbeta and 13 Jbeta primers. This table comes from immunoSEQ multiplex PCR, and its TCRdb copy is limited to in-frame clones, with some not included. The sample includes 150,000 to 200,000 clones, around 83% of them seen just once. Germline V gives CDR1 MNHNY, CDR2 SVGAGI (reference sequence). With 2 bases removed from V and 5 bases from J, the gap between germline ends came to 10 bases. This CDR3 has 15 residues. Sequenced sample: PBMCs. This sequence originates from a man younger than 30 in good health and CMV-seropositive. This rearrangement joins TRBV6-6 to TRBJ1-6; D is unresolved. CDR3 nucleotides: TGTGCCAGCAGTTACAGGGAGGCCGATAATTCACCCCTCCACTTT. This translates into CASSYREADNSPLHF.